Reported below is one T cell receptor beta chain. Original processing methods: For nucleated cells, counts were estimated from reference gene primer amplification. TCRdb's table, derived via immunoSEQ multiplex PCR, lists solely in-frame clones and lacks some. The D gene and trimming were derived from the DNA, and the V and J assignments and clone size from that table. Here the sample spans about 14,000 clones, 85% to 90% being singletons. Trimming took off 0 bases at V and 2 bases at J, with 6 bases between the two ends. The length of the CDR3 is 15 residues. Germline V gene sequence: CDR1 SGHNT, CDR2 YYREEE (reference sequence). This specimen comes from a study of blood T cell repertoires in COVID-19. Background on the study: The United States, Italy and Spain provided the acute and convalescent COVID-19 samples. T cells, B-cell-depleted T cells, or PBMCs supplied cDNA or gDNA.

J is TRBJ2-6 and V is TRBV5-4; TRBD2 might be the D (5 bases). Sequencing input: peripheral blood. The clonotype originates from a human donor in a cohort sampled during active COVID-19. CDR3 nucleotide sequence: TGTGCCAGCAGCTTGGAGGGAGCTGGGGCCAACGTCCTGACTTTC. This sequence encodes CASSLEGAGANVLTF. Full variable domain (remainder filled in from reference TRBV5-4 and TRBJ2-6): ETGVTQSPTHLIKTRGQQVTLRCSSQSGHNTVSWYQQALGQGPQFIFQYYREEENGRGNFPPRFSGLQFPNYSSELNVNALELDDSALYLCASSLEGAGANVLTFGAGSRLTVL.